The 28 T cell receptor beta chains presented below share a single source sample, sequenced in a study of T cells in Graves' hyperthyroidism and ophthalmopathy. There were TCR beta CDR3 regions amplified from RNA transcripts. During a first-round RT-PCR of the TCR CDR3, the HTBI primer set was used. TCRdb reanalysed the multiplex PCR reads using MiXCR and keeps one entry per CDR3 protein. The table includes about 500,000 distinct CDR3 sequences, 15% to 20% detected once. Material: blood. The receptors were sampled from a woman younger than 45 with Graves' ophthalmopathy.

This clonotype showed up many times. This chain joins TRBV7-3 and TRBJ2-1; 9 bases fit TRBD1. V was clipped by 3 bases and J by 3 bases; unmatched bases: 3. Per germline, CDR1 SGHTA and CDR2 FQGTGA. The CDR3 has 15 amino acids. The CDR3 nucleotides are TGTGCCAGCAGCTTGGGACAGGGAAACTACAATGAGCAGTTCTTC. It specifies CASSLGQGNYNEQFF.

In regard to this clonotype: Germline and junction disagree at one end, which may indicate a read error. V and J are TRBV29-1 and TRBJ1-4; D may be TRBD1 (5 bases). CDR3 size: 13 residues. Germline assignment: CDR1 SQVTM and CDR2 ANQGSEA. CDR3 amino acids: CSAETGLNEKLLF. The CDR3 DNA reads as TGCAGCGCTGAAACAGGACTCAATGAAAAACTGCTTTTT.

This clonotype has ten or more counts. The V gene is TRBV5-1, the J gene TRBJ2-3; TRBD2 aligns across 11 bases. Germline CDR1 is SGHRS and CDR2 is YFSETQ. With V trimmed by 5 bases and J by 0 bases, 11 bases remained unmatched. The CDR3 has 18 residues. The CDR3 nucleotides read TGCGCCAGCAGATCCGGGACTAGCGGAGACCTTAGCACAGATACGCAGTATTTT. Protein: CASRSGTSGDLSTDTQYF.

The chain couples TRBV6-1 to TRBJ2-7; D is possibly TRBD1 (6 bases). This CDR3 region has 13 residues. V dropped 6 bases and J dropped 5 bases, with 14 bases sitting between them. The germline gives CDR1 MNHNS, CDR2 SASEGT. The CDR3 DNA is TGTGCCAGCAGCAGGGGAAGGTTTAACGAGCAGTACTTC. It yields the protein CASSRGRFNEQYF.

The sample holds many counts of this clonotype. CDR3 sequence: CASSNLPGQDSYEQYF. The CDR3 nucleotides are TGTGCCAGCAGCAACCTACCGGGACAGGACTCCTACGAGCAGTACTTC. This sequence joins TRBV7-9 and TRBJ2-7; TRBD1 matches 8 bases. J was trimmed by 0 bases and V by 5 bases; bases with no gene match: 9. The CDR3 totals 16 residues. Germline CDR1 reads SEHNR; CDR2 reads FQNEAQ (reference sequence).

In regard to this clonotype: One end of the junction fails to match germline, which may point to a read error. Written as DNA, the CDR3 is TGTGCCAGCAGCCGCACAGGGCGGGAGAATGAAAAACTGTTTTTT. This sequence encodes CASSRTGRENEKLFF. This chain links TRBV5-1 with TRBJ1-4; D perhaps matches TRBD1 (6 bases). Germline V gene lookup returns CDR1 SGHRS and CDR2 YFSETQ. This CDR3 is built from 15 residues. Using reference TRBV5-1 and TRBJ1-4 for the parts outside the CDR3, the full variable domain is KAGVTQTPRYLIKTRGQQVTLSCSPISGHRSVSWYQQTPGQGLQFLFEYFSETQRNKGNFPGRFSGRQFSNSRSEMNVSTLELGDSALYLCASSRTGRENEKLFFGSGTQLSVL.

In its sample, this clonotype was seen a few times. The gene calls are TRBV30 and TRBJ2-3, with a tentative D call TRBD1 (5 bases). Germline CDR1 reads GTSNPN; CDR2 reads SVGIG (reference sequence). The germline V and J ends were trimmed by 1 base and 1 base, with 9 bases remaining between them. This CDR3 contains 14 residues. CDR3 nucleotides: TGTGCCTGGAGTGAAGGGGTGGGCACAGATACGCAGTATTTT. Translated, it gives CAWSEGVGTDTQYF.

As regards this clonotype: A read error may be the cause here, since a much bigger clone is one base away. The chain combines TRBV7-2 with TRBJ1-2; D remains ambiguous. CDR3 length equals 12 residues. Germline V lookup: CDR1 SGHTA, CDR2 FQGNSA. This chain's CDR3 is CAGSPKVGGYTF. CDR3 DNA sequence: TGTGCCGGCAGCCCAAAGGTTGGTGGCTACACCTTC.

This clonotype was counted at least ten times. As DNA, the CDR3 is TGTGCCGGCCGTGCAGATAGACTAGGTGGCTACACCTTC. This codes for CAGRADRLGGYTF. V is TRBV2 and J is TRBJ1-2; D unclear. The V end lost 11 bases, the J end lost 7 bases, and 20 bases lay between the germline ends. This CDR3 has 13 residues. CDR1 and CDR2 (germline): SNHLY, FYNNEI.

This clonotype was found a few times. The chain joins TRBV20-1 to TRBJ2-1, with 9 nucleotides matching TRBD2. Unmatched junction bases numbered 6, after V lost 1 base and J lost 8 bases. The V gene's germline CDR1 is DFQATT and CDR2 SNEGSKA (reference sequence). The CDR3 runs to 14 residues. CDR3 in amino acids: CSARGPSGVDEQFF. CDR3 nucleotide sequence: TGCAGTGCTAGAGGTCCTAGCGGGGTAGATGAGCAGTTCTTC.

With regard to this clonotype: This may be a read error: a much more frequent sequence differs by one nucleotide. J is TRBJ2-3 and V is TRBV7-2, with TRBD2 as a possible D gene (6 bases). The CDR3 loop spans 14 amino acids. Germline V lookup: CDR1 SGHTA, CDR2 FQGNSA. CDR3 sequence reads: CASIWGTSTDAQYF. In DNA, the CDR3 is TGTGCCAGCATCTGGGGTACTAGCACAGATGCGCAGTATTTT.

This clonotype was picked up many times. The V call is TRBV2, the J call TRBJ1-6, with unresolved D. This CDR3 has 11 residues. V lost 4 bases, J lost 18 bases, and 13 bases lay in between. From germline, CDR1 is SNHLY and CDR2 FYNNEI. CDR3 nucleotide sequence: TGTGCCAGCAGTGCCCGGACCTCTGGCCACTTT. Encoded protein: CASSARTSGHF.

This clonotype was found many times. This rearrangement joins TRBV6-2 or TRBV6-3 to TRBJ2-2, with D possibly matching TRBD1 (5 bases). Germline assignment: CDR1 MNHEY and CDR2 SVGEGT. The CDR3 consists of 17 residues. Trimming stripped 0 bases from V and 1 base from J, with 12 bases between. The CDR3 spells CASSYSMRQKNTGELFF. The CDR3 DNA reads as TGTGCCAGCAGTTACTCGATGCGACAGAAGAACACCGGGGAGCTGTTTTTT.

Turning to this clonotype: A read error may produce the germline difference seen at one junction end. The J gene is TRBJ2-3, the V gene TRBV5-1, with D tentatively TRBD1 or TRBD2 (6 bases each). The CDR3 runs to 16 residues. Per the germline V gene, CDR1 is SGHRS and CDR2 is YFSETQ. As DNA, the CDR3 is TGTGCCAGCAGCTTAGGGGGTGCGGGAATTGTAGATACGCAGTATTTT. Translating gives CASSLGGAGIVDTQYF.

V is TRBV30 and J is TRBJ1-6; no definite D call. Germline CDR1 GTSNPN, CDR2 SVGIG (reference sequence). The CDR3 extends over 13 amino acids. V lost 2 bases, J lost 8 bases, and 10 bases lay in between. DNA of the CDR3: TGTGCCTGGAGTAACGGGAGGGATTCACCCCTCCACTTT. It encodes CAWSNGRDSPLHF.

CDR3 sequence: CASSLSGSYPLVLETQYF. The CDR3 DNA sequence: TGTGCCAGCAGCTTGAGCGGGAGCTACCCCCTGGTTTTAGAGACCCAGTACTTC. The chain employs TRBV5-8 and TRBJ2-5; TRBD2 matches 8 bases. After removal of 1 base from V and 4 bases from J, the junction contained 15 bases not matched to a gene. The CDR3 consists of 18 residues. Per germline, CDR1 SGHTS and CDR2 YDEGEE.

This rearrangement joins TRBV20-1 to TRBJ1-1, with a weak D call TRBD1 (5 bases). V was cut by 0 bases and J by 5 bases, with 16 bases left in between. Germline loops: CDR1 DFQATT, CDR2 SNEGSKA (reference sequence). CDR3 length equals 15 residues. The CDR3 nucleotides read TGCAGTGCTAGAGAGGCCAGGGTTTTTAAAACTGAAGCTTTCTTT. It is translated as CSAREARVFKTEAFF.

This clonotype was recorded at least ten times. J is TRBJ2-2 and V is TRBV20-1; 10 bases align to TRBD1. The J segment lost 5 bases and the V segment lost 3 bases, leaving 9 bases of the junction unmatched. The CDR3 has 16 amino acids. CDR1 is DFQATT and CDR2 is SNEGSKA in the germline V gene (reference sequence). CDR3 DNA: TGCAGTGCTAGGGAGACAGGGGGCGCACGTACCGGGGAGCTGTTTTTT. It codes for CSARETGGARTGELFF.

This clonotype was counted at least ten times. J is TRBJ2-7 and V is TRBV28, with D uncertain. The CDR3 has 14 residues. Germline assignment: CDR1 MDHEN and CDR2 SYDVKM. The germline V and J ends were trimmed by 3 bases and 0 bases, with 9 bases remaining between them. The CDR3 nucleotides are TGTGCCAGCAGTTTCTTTTCGGCCTCCTACGAGCAGTACTTC. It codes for CASSFFSASYEQYF.

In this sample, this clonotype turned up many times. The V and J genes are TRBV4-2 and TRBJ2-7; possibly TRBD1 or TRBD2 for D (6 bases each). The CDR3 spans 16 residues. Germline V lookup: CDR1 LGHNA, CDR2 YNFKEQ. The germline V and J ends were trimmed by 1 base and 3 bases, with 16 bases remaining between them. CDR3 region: CASSQAWGAGGYEQYF. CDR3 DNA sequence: TGTGCCAGCAGCCAAGCTTGGGGGGCGGGCGGCTACGAGCAGTACTTC.

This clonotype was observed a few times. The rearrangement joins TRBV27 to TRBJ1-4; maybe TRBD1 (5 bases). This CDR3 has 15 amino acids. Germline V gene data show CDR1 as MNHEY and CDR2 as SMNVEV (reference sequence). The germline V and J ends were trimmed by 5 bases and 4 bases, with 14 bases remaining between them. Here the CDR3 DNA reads TGTGCCAGCAGTCCAACGACAGCCATTAATGAAAAACTGTTTTTT. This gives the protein CASSPTTAINEKLFF.

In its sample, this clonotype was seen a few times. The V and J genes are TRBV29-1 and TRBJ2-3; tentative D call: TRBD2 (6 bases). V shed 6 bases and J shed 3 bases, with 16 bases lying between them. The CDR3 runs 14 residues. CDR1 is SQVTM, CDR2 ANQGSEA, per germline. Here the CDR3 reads CSVDPNGSTDTQYF. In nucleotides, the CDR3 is TGCAGCGTAGACCCAAACGGGAGTACAGATACGCAGTATTTT.

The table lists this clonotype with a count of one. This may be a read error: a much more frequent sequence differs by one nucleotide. The CDR3 DNA reads as TGTACCAGCAGCAACCGGGACAGGGAGAGCAATGAGCAGTTCTTC. It codes for CTSSNRDRESNEQFF. The V and J genes are TRBV7-2 and TRBJ2-1; TRBD1 aligns across 9 bases. This CDR3 spans 15 amino acids. Per germline, CDR1 SGHTA and CDR2 FQGNSA. With V trimmed by 5 bases and J by 6 bases, 8 bases remained unmatched.

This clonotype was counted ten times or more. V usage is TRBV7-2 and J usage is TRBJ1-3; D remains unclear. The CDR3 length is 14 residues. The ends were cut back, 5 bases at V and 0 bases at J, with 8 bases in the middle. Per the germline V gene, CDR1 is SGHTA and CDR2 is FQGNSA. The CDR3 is CASSRGDSGNTIYF. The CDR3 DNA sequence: TGTGCCAGCAGCCGAGGAGACTCTGGAAACACCATATATTTT.

This CDR3 is CASSGSTSGNYEQYF. CDR3 bases: TGTGCCAGCAGCGGATCGACTAGCGGGAACTACGAGCAGTACTTC. V gene TRBV9 combines with J gene TRBJ2-7; 11 bases agree with TRBD2. The trim removed 3 bases at V and 3 bases at J, leaving 5 bases unmatched. Germline CDR1 and CDR2: SGDLS and YYNGEE. The CDR3 has 15 residues.

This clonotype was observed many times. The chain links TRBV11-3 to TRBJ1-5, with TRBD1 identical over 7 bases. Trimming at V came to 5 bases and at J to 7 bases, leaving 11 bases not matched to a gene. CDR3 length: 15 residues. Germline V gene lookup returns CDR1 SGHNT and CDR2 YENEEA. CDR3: CASSKPTGKGQPQHF. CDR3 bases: TGTGCCAGCAGCAAACCGACAGGGAAAGGACAGCCCCAGCATTTT.

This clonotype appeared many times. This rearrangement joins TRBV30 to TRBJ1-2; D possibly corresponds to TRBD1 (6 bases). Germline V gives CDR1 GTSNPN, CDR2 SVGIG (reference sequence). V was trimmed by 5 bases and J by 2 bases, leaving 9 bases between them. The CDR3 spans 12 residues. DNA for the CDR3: TGTGCCTGGCAAAGGGGGAACTATGGCTACACCTTC. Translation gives CAWQRGNYGYTF. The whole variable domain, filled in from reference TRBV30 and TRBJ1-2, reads SQTIHQWPATLVQPVGSPLSLECTVEGTSNPNLYWYRQAAGRGLQLLFYSVGIGQISSEVPQNLSASRPQDRQFILSSKKLLLSDSGFYLCAWQRGNYGYTFGSGTRLTVV.

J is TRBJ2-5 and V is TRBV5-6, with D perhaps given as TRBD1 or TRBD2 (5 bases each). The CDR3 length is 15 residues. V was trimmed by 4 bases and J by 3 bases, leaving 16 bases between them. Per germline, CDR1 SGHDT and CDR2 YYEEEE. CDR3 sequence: CASSVRRLGEETQYF. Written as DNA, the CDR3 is TGTGCCAGCAGCGTGCGAAGGCTGGGGGAAGAGACCCAGTACTTC.